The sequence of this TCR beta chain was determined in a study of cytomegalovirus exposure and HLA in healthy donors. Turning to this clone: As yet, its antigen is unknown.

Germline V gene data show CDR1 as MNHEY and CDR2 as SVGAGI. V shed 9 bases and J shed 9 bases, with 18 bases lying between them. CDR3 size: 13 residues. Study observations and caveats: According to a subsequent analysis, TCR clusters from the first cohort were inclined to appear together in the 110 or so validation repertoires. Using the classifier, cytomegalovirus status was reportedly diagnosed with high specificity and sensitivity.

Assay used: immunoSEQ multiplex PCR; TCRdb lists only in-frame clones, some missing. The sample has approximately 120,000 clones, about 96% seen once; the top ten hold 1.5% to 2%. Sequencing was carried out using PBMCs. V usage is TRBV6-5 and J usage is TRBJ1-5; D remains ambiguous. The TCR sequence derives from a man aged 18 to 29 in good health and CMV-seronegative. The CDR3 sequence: CASGKRDHPPQHF. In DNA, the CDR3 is TGTGCCAGTGGGAAGAGGGATCATCCGCCCCAGCATTTT.